This T cell receptor (beta chain) was recorded in a study of cytomegalovirus exposure and HLA in healthy donors (dated 2017 in TCRdb). About the full investigation: An earlier analysis of roughly 570 of the donors reported 276 Gb of sequence data and 95 million to 120 million unique TCR beta sequences obtained from about 179 million T cells. Around 320 gigabases of sequencing data and approximately 80 million unique TCR sequences were included in an early release covering 550 to 800 HLA-typed donors. Of the 350 to 450 genotyped donors, over 70% fell in the genetic ancestry cluster associated with self-reported Caucasian donors. The study was designed to test whether signatures of past pathogen exposure could be identified by cataloging public T cell receptors. The T cell repertoires of 550 to 850 subjects were profiled by immunosequencing and related to cytomegalovirus serostatus. Along with the approximately 700-subject first cohort, a separate validation cohort of over a hundred different subjects was used. The study combined high-throughput TCR immunosequencing, statistical association of individual TCRs with disease status, and machine learning to predict cytomegalovirus infection status. A later analysis re-examined previously published TCR beta repertoires from several hundred donors and added high-resolution HLA genotyping to investigate patterns of TCR occurrence. Rather than drawing on any new phenotypic data, the later analysis identified candidate immune exposures from TCR beta sequences and the way those sequences occurred across donors. To decide whether each TCR beta V gene segment behaved as functional or pseudogenic, an earlier analysis of some 570 of the donors relied on high-throughput TCR beta sequencing. Donor age, sex, ethnicity and CMV serostatus were compiled together with the repertoire data. A later genetic analysis took genome-wide SNP genotypes for about 55% of the roughly 670 donors and used that subset as a discovery cohort. All discovery cohort repertoires had been generated using a single sequencing platform. Both class I and class II loci were covered by HLA typing, at four-digit resolution. The number of donors typed differed by locus, with roughly 629-640 for A, B, C, DRB1 and DQB1, 522 for DQA1, about 610 for DPA1, and approximately 470 for DPB1. Several DR-DQ haplotypes were treated as single units for association and clustering because of strong linkage in the cohort. On average, around 240,000 unique TCR beta nucleotide sequences were sequenced per donor among about 400 genotyped donors of the cohort, with roughly 18% of those sequences being non-productive.

In the case of this clone: There is no known antigen for this receptor. Qualities for individual bases were not recorded, and no much larger clone is one base off.

The cohort comprised several hundred healthy bone marrow donors. All cohort members were sampled while nominally healthy, although unrecorded immune exposures were likely present. Of the 700 or so cohort members, more than 250 had a positive CMV serostatus and 350 to 450 had a negative one, while no CMV serostatus was recorded for the donor. Every donor gave a peripheral blood sample, and the peripheral blood mononuclear cells from that sample were used for TCR beta sequencing. Genomic DNA extraction from the blood cell samples was performed with the Qiagen DNeasy Blood Extraction Kit. Receptor amplification or capture employed the immunoSEQ multiplex PCR assay. The multiplex PCR relied on a mix of 60 forward primers for TCR Vbeta segments and 13 reverse primers for TCR Jbeta segments. Amplification of the CDR3 region of rearranged TCR beta genes was performed with a multiplex PCR assay on genomic DNA. The Illumina HiSeq System was used to sequence the amplified TCR beta libraries as 87-base-pair reads. As for the authors' bioinformatics: Across the 666 repertoires, a later analysis counted 75 million to 90 million unique TCR beta chains, approximately 12 million of which were shared by at least two donors. A nearest-neighbor algorithm error-corrected the raw reads and collapsed the reads into unique sequences, merging closely related sequences to remove PCR and sequencing errors. V, D and J gene segments were assigned by aligning CDR3 sequences to IMGT reference sequences. For a sequence to be retained, a match of at least six nucleotides was required to both a V gene segment and a J gene segment. Rearrangements were called productive when the CDR3 lacked stop codons and stayed in frame with V and J; all others were non-productive. Following IMGT convention, CDR3 was defined as the stretch from the second conserved V-encoded cysteine up to the conserved J-encoded phenylalanine. Sequences without an unambiguous match to a single V gene segment were excluded from the earlier analysis of about 640 of the donors. An earlier analysis of 587 of the donors classified V segments as functional when productive rearrangements were above 56.7% and as segregating when the standard deviation between donors was above 5%. A statistical classification framework was developed to diagnose cytomegalovirus status using the catalog of TCR beta chain sequences. In a later analysis, V and J genes were assigned by comparing TCR nucleotide sequences against IMGT/GENE-DB human TR gene sequences. In a later analysis, CDR3 sequences and most-parsimonious VDJ recombination scenarios were assigned using the TCRdist pipeline. In a later analysis, each TCR beta chain was defined by its CDR3 amino acid sequence together with its V-gene family, and reads without a unique V-gene family were excluded. In a later analysis, a few hundred highly shared, low-generation-probability nucleotide sequences were removed to address suspected cross-contamination and a sequencing artifact. In a later analysis, a clonal expansion index was calculated for each public chain from normalized within-repertoire ranks of inferred template counts. Generation probabilities in a later analysis came from a VDJ recombination model fitted to out-of-frame rearrangements, and those results were checked against IGoR. In a later analysis, TCR-TCR, TCR-HLA and TCR-CMV co-occurrence was scored with hypergeometric tests, and a repertoire-size bias correction was applied to TCR pairs. To estimate false discovery rates, a later analysis permuted the HLA or CMV assignments 20 times. In a later analysis, co-occurring TCRs were grouped with DBSCAN, and TCRdist sequence similarity was added when clustering was performed within HLA-allele-positive subsets. Repertoires with fewer than 30,000 or more than 120,000 public chains were left out of co-occurrence clustering, as were about 5 repertoires with anomalous nucleotide sharing. Imported from immuneACCESS, the table was reduced by TCRdb to in-frame sequences with V and J called. These copies leave out some clones; in studies compared against another copy, an unresolved V gene accounts for under half, and the cause of the remainder is not known. The DNA was the basis for D and trimming; V, J and clone size are from that table. For this sample there are 98,000 or so clones; more than 75% appear just once. 7% to 10% of the sample is held by the ten biggest clonotypes.

CDR1 and CDR2, looked up from the germline V gene (reference sequence), are LNHDA and SQIVND. The cysteine opens and the phenylalanine closes a CDR3 of 13 amino acids. CDR3 DNA is the only sequence kept; it has 39 bases, read in frame from the first base. V lost 5 bases and J lost 3 bases; the stretch between them is 11 bases long. What the study reported, not specific to this receptor: A later genetic analysis associated a missense DCLRE1C variant with V-gene and J-gene trimming of TCR beta chains, and an independent cohort replicated the association. In a later analysis, HLA-associated TCR beta chains were found to be more clonally expanded and to have lower generation probabilities than equally common non-associated chains. Because counts were too low, 15 to 20 rarely observed V segments, including chromosome 9 orphons, were left out of the earlier analysis of about 500 of the donors. Linkage disequilibrium might explain the correlated functional status among segregating V segments, but an unknown experimental factor could not be excluded. Only TCR beta chains were sequenced in this cohort, and the absence of alpha or paired-chain data limited detectable features. In a later genetic analysis, fewer N-insertions in productive TCRs were reported among donors in an Asian-associated ancestry cluster than the approximately 670-donor mean. Immune exposure information for the cohort was limited to CMV serostatus. A further reported finding was that TCR beta sequences accurately predicted the HLA-A and HLA-B alleles for most subjects in the first cohort. Some IMGT-functional V segments, including TRBV6-2 and TRBV6-3, could not be distinguished by the 87-base-pair reads and were therefore excluded. According to the authors, the approach could potentially be generalized to other disease states and immunological phenotypes. The sequencing pipeline was judged likely to have produced a cluster of highly shared sequence variants as a technical artifact. Presence/absence analyses assumed roughly uniform sequencing depth across donors, an assumption that may not hold. Because HLA typing was missing for some donors at each locus, association tests included only the typed subset. The classifier was reported to diagnose cytomegalovirus status with high specificity and sensitivity in both the original and validation cohorts. A later analysis found that most CMV-associated TCR beta chains appeared HLA-restricted, with HLA associations seemingly driven largely by CMV exposure. The study listed approximately 160 TCR beta chains as associated with cytomegalovirus. Most TCR sequences were observed very rarely across donors, whereas some public TCRs were present in many individuals. Several of the top co-occurrence clusters appeared to be linked to parvovirus B19, influenza, CMV and Epstein-Barr virus, according to a later analysis. In an earlier analysis of 587 of the donors, most TCR beta V segments appeared in productive rearrangements about 87% or about 30% of the time, broadly matching IMGT annotations. In vitro tests confirmed that three of the cytomegalovirus-associated TCR beta chains recognize cytomegalovirus antigens. At a false discovery rate of 0.05, a later analysis linked fewer than 20,000 TCR beta sequences to specific HLA alleles. In a later analysis, the rate of TCR association differed among HLA loci, with DRB1 alleles having the most associated TCRs and HLA-C alleles having the fewest. When HLA alleles, especially DR and DQ, strongly co-occurred, attributing TCR associations to individual alleles was difficult.

The chain employs TRBV19 and TRBJ2-7; the D region possibly corresponds to TRBD2 (5 bases align). This TCR was recovered from a human donor in good health. What was sequenced was PBMCs. The DNA is as follows: TGTGCCAGTAGTTTCCGGGGTAACTACGAGCAGTACTTC. Translated, this is CASSFRGNYEQYF.